The subject of this entry is one T cell receptor beta chain. What it binds is unknown. These data originate in a study of cytomegalovirus exposure and HLA in healthy donors. Study findings and constraints: As a later analysis showed, a missense DCLRE1C variant was linked to trimming of TCR beta V- and J-genes. Presence/absence results assume similar sequencing depth per donor, which may not hold.

Germline V gene data show CDR1 as SQVTM and CDR2 as ANQGSEA. V lost 0 bases, J lost 0 bases, and 4 bases stayed unmatched. The CDR3 loop spans 16 amino acids. The PCR employed 60 Vbeta primers together with 13 Jbeta primers. Using immunoSEQ multiplex PCR, the repertoire was profiled, and TCRdb retains in-frame clones only, with some absent. The sample carries about 160,000 clones, less than 90% recorded once. The TCR was taken from a man under 40 in good health and CMV-seronegative. This rearrangement joins TRBV29-1 to TRBJ2-2; 7 bases fit TRBD2. Sequences were obtained from PBMCs. The CDR3 region is CSVEDGGRANTGELFF. The CDR3 bases are TGCAGCGTTGAAGATGGGGGGAGGGCGAACACCGGGGAGCTGTTTTTT.